Listed below are T cell receptor beta chains from one sample, sequenced in a study of CD8 T cells in ankylosing spondylitis. TCRdb used MiXCR to reprocess the 5' RACE reads, holding one entry per CDR3 protein. The repertoire holds roughly 440,000 distinct CDR3 sequences, with roughly 17% as singletons. Sequences were obtained from blood, either unsorted or a sorted T cell fraction (not recorded which). These receptors came from a male donor with ankylosing spondylitis. The CDR3 runs from the conserved cysteine through the conserved F or W. D genes are given only for firm matches. Size values are once, few and many counts, or a class for expanded clones, and some rows have none.

TRBV27	NA	TRBD1	TRBJ2-1	TGTGCCAGCAGTTTATTGGGGACAGGTGACTCCTACAATGAGCAGTTCTTC	CASSLLGTGDSYNEQFF
TRBV20-1	NA	NA	TRBJ1-3	TGCAGTGCTATGGACTGGTTCTCTGGAAACACCATATATTTT	CSAMDWFSGNTIYF
TRBV28	NA	NA	TRBJ1-2	TGTGCCAGCAGTTTTACCGAAGACTTTCGCTATGGCTACACCTTC	CASSFTEDFRYGYTF
TRBV5-1	many	NA	TRBJ2-1	TGCGCCAGCAGCTCCCTAACGGCCTACAATGAGCAGTTCTTC	CASSSLTAYNEQFF
TRBV27	NA	TRBD2	TRBJ2-1	TGTGCCAGCAGTTTCGGGCGGGAGGGCCGTCGGAATGAGCAGTTCTTC	CASSFGREGRRNEQFF
TRBV12-3/TRBV12-4	few	NA	TRBJ2-1	TGTGCCGCCCGAGGGGGGGTAGGGGAGCAGTTCTTC	CAARGGVGEQFF
TRBV6-1	NA	NA	TRBJ1-2	TGTGCCAGCCTTGAAGGGACTGGCTATGGCTACACCTTC	CASLEGTGYGYTF
TRBV28	NA	NA	TRBJ2-7	TGTGCCAGCAACTCAAACGGGGCGCCGGGAGTCGAGCAGTACTTC	CASNSNGAPGVEQYF
TRBV20-1	many	NA	TRBJ1-1	TGCAGTGCTAGAGATGCGTCGAGGAACACTGAAGCTTTCTTT	CSARDASRNTEAFF
TRBV6-1	NA	TRBD1	TRBJ2-2	TGTGCCAGCAGAAAACAGGGGGCGCACGGGGAGCTGTTTTTT	CASRKQGAHGELFF
TRBV5-1	few	TRBD1	TRBJ2-7	TGCGCCAGCAGCCCGGGGACAGGGGACTTTCTTTACGAGCAGTACTTC	CASSPGTGDFLYEQYF
TRBV20-1	few	TRBD1	TRBJ1-5	TGCAGTGCTTATCCAGGGGGACAAAATCAGCCCCAGCATTTT	CSAYPGGQNQPQHF
TRBV12-3/TRBV12-4	NA	NA	TRBJ1-2	TGTGCCAGCAGCGTAGGATTCTGGTCCTATGGCTACACCTTC	CASSVGFWSYGYTF
TRBV11-2	NA	NA	TRBJ2-1	TGTGCCAGCAGCTTAGATCGGCAGGGGGGAAATGAGCAGTTCTTC	CASSLDRQGGNEQFF
TRBV9	few	NA	TRBJ2-3	TGTGCCAGCAGCGTAGGTCCGGGAGTGGGCACAGATACGCAGTATTTT	CASSVGPGVGTDTQYF
TRBV20-1	NA	TRBD1	TRBJ2-1	TGCAGTGCTAGACGGAACCACAGGGGGCAAATTGGTAATGAGCAGTTCTTC	CSARRNHRGQIGNEQFF
TRBV20-1	NA	TRBD1	TRBJ1-4	TGCAGTGCCCGAGGGGGCTTTGGTGAAAAACTGTTTTTT	CSARGGFGEKLFF
TRBV6-1	NA	TRBD1	TRBJ2-1	TGTGCCAGCAGGTTGGGACAGGGGTCCTACAATGAGCAGTTCTTC	CASRLGQGSYNEQFF
TRBV27	few	TRBD2	TRBJ2-5	TGTGCCAGCAGTAAACCCGGACTAGCGCAAGAGACCCAGTACTTC	CASSKPGLAQETQYF
TRBV6-1	NA	TRBD1	TRBJ2-7	TGTGCCAGCAGTGAGACGGGACAGGTTGACTACGAGCAGTACTTC	CASSETGQVDYEQYF
TRBV20-1	many	NA	TRBJ2-2	TGCAGTGCTAGACGACTATCGTCCGGGGAGCTGTTTTTT	CSARRLSSGELFF
TRBV13	NA	NA	TRBJ2-5	TGTGCCAGCAGCTTATCCCAGGGGAAAGAGACCCAGTACTTC	CASSLSQGKETQYF
TRBV20-1	NA	NA	TRBJ2-2	TGCAGTGCCCAGAAGGACGGCGGGGAGCTGTTTTTT	CSAQKDGGELFF
TRBV20-1	few	TRBD2	TRBJ2-7	TGCAGTGCTCAACGGGGCGGGAGAGGGTACGAGCAGTACTTC	CSAQRGGRGYEQYF
TRBV20-1	few	TRBD2	TRBJ2-5	TGCAGTGCTACAGGACTAGCGGGAAAAGAGACCCAGTACTTC	CSATGLAGKETQYF
TRBV30	NA	TRBD1	TRBJ2-1	TGTGCCTGGAGGTGGACAGGGGCAGAGCAGTTCTTC	CAWRWTGAEQFF
TRBV5-1	few	TRBD1	TRBJ2-4	TGCGCCAGCAGCTTGACGACAGGGACCAAAAACATTCAGTACTTC	CASSLTTGTKNIQYF
TRBV15	NA	TRBD1	TRBJ1-6	TGTGCCACCAGCAGAGTCTTGGACAGGGCTTCACCCCTCCACTTT	CATSRVLDRASPLHF
TRBV18	NA	NA	TRBJ2-5	TGTGCCAGCTCACCAATGAATGGCCAGATGGAGACCCAGTACTTC	CASSPMNGQMETQYF
TRBV28	NA	TRBD1	TRBJ1-6	TGTGCCAGCAGTTCAGGGGGCGCGGATAATTCACCCCTCCACTTT	CASSSGGADNSPLHF
TRBV5-1	few	NA	TRBJ1-1	TGCGCCAGCAGCTTGGTTCAGATGAACACTGAAGCTTTCTTT	CASSLVQMNTEAFF
TRBV5-6	NA	NA	TRBJ2-1	TGTGCCAGCAGCTGGGGCCCCACGGGTGATGAGCAGTTCTTC	CASSWGPTGDEQFF
TRBV27	NA	TRBD1	TRBJ1-4	TGTGCCAGCAACCGCGTTCCTCCGGGACAGGGTGGTGAAAAACTGTTTTTT	CASNRVPPGQGGEKLFF
TRBV6-1	few	TRBD1	TRBJ2-1	TGTGCCAGCAGCCCCGGGACAGGGACTAACAATGAGCAGTTCTTC	CASSPGTGTNNEQFF
TRBV7-6	NA	NA	TRBJ1-2	TGTGCCAGCAGCTCCGGTTGGGGGCTAAGTGGATCTAACTATGGCTACACCTTC	CASSSGWGLSGSNYGYTF
TRBV12-3/TRBV12-4	NA	TRBD1	TRBJ1-5	TGTGCCAGCAGTCCCGGGGGACAGATAAATCAGCCCCAGCATTTT	CASSPGGQINQPQHF
TRBV29-1	many	NA	TRBJ1-2	TGCAGCGTTGGGACTCCTAACTATGGCTACACCTTC	CSVGTPNYGYTF
TRBV10-3	once	TRBD2	TRBJ2-7	TGTGCCATCAGTGAAACCGGCGGGGGGGCCTACGAGCAGTACTTC	CAISETGGGAYEQYF
TRBV10-3	few	TRBD2	TRBJ2-1	TGTGCCATCAGTCGGGGGGGGACACTCTCCTACAATGAGCAGTTCTTC	CAISRGGTLSYNEQFF
TRBV18	NA	NA	TRBJ2-1	TGTGCCAGCTCACGACAAAAAGAACGTCACTCCTACAATGAGCAGTTCTTC	CASSRQKERHSYNEQFF
TRBV20-1	NA	NA	TRBJ2-2	TGCAGTGCCAAAGGGACTTGGGACACCGGGGACCTGTTTTTT	CSAKGTWDTGDLFF
TRBV12-3/TRBV12-4	many	TRBD2	TRBJ2-1	TGTGCCAGCAGTGCGGGAGGGTGGTCCTACAATGAGCAGTTCTTC	CASSAGGWSYNEQFF
TRBV20-1	many	TRBD2	TRBJ2-1	TGCAGTGCTAGCGGACTAGCGGGGAGCTACAATGAGCAGTTCTTC	CSASGLAGSYNEQFF
TRBV20-1	NA	TRBD1	TRBJ1-6	TGCAGTGCCCGGAGACAGGGCTCACCCCTCCACTTT	CSARRQGSPLHF
TRBV9	NA	TRBD2	TRBJ2-7	TGTGCCAGCAGCGTTCTAGCGGACCCCTACGAGCAGTACTTC	CASSVLADPYEQYF
TRBV29-1	few	NA	TRBJ2-3	TGCAGCGTCGCCCGCCTCACAGATACGCAGTATTTT	CSVARLTDTQYF
TRBV12-3/TRBV12-4	few	NA	TRBJ1-4	TGTGCCAGCACCTCAGGGGCAGCGGTAAATGAAAAACTGTTTTTT	CASTSGAAVNEKLFF
TRBV2	few	TRBD2	TRBJ2-7	TGTGCCAGCAGTGAACGGGGAGGGATAGCCTACGAGCAGTACTTC	CASSERGGIAYEQYF
TRBV5-5	NA	TRBD2	TRBJ2-1	TGTGCCAGCCTCACTGGGACTAGCGGCATCCAGGAGCAGTTCTTC	CASLTGTSGIQEQFF
TRBV4-1	few	TRBD2	TRBJ2-7	TGCGCCAGCAGCCAAGACCCAGCGGGGGGGACTGAGCAGTACTTC	CASSQDPAGGTEQYF
TRBV2	NA	NA	TRBJ1-5	TGTGCCAGCAGTGGAGGGGTATATCAGCCCCAGCATTTT	CASSGGVYQPQHF
TRBV6-2/TRBV6-3	few	NA	TRBJ2-1	TGTGCCAGCAGTTACGCTCCTGGGCTCTCCTACAATGAGCAGTTCTTC	CASSYAPGLSYNEQFF